The clone carrying this TCR beta chain was observed a handful of times. The TCRbeta library incorporated unique molecular identifiers. TCRdb re-analysed the PCR reads in MiXCR, keeping a single row per CDR3 protein. The table shows around 600,000 distinct CDR3 sequences, with 16% occurring only once. The entry originates in a study of T-cell reconstitution after alpha-beta-depleted transplantation in children. This clonotype originated in a human donor who donated a stem cell graft to a child with acute myeloid leukemia. The sample consisted of PBMCs from the stem cell graft donor, taken from the stem cell graft.

CDR3 sequence: CASSLYALQETQYF. The CDR3 region has the DNA TGTGCCAGCAGCTTGTATGCTCTCCAAGAGACCCAGTACTTC. V gene TRBV5-6 combines with J gene TRBJ2-5; D not certain. CDR1 and CDR2 from the germline V gene are SGHDT and YYEEEE. The germline V and J ends were trimmed by 1 base and 1 base, with 8 bases remaining between them. This CDR3 spans 14 amino acids.